This T cell receptor (beta chain) was observed in a study of patients and donors after allogeneic stem cell transplantation. TCRdb reprocessed the RT-PCR reads with MiXCR, giving one entry per CDR3 protein. Of approximately 200,000 distinct CDR3 sequences in the sample, about 38% were seen once. Sequencing was performed on blood, either unsorted or a sorted T cell fraction (not recorded which). The origin of this receptor is a human donor who was either an allogeneic HSCT recipient or a stem cell or donor lymphocyte infusion donor (not recorded which). It is not recorded whose cells these are; they may come from a transplant donor.

The CDR3 protein is CASSLRGDSLDTQYF. CDR3 nucleotides: TGTGCCAGCAGCTTGAGGGGGGACTCCCTGGATACGCAGTATTTT. This sequence joins TRBV5-5 and TRBJ2-3; D may match TRBD1 or TRBD2 (6 bases each). The CDR3 spans 15 residues. Germline loops: CDR1 SGHKS, CDR2 YYEKEE (reference sequence). V lost 1 base, J lost 6 bases, and 15 bases lay in between.